These 30 T cell receptor beta chains came from one sample sequenced in a study of blood T cells in healthy people across ages. A second PCR, run for about 7 to 11 cycles, used a sample-barcoded 5' primer plus a J-beta primer mix. TCRdb fed the 5' RACE reads into MiXCR, producing one record per CDR3 protein. Of more than 1.4 million distinct CDR3 sequences listed, 42% are singletons. The sequenced material came from blood. The receptors here all came from a woman aged 18-30 years in good health.

The rearrangement uses TRBV12-3 or TRBV12-4 and TRBJ1-2; D remains ambiguous. CDR3 size: 14 residues. Deletions cut 3 bases from V and 3 bases from J, with 11 bases between. The CDR3 DNA reads as TGTGCCAGCAGTTTTGGTCCGCCCTACTATGGCTACACCTTC. It is translated as CASSFGPPYYGYTF.

V is TRBV5-1 and J is TRBJ2-5; 15 bases are a match to TRBD2. The CDR3 has 17 amino acids. Trimming took 4 bases from V and 2 from J; bases not matched to a gene: 6. Germline assignment: CDR1 SGHRS and CDR2 YFSETQ. CDR3 sequence reads: CASSQGLAGGGQETQYF. The CDR3 DNA sequence: TGCGCCAGCAGCCAGGGACTAGCGGGAGGCGGACAAGAGACCCAGTACTTC.

The V call is TRBV6-1, the J call TRBJ1-3, with D possibly being TRBD1 (5 bases). Per germline, CDR1 MNHNS and CDR2 SASEGT. This CDR3 comprises 13 residues. V was shortened by 4 bases and J by 6 bases, with 10 bases between the two germline ends. CDR3 DNA: TGTGCCAGCAGTGGTCCGGGGGAAAACACCATATATTTT. This sequence encodes CASSGPGENTIYF.

Turning to this clonotype: Its ends do not fully match the called genes, so a read error is possible. V usage is TRBV6-5 and J usage is TRBJ2-3; no firm D call. The germline V gene has CDR1 MNHEY and CDR2 SVGAGI. The CDR3 extends over 13 amino acids. The CDR3 here is CASSYSETETQYF. DNA for the CDR3: TGTGCCAGCAGTTACTCCGAAACAGAAACGCAGTATTTT.

A few counts support this clonotype. V is TRBV6-5 and J is TRBJ1-6, with D possibly being TRBD1 (5 bases). Trimming stripped 7 bases from V and 6 bases from J, with 7 bases between. Germline CDR1 is MNHEY and CDR2 is SVGAGI. The CDR3 consists of 12 residues. CDR3: CASTRGNSPLHF. CDR3 nucleotide sequence: TGTGCCAGCACGAGGGGTAATTCACCCCTCCACTTT.

The rearrangement uses TRBV9 and TRBJ2-3; TRBD2 matches at 10 bases. The V gene's germline CDR1 is SGDLS and CDR2 YYNGEE. This CDR3 is 18 amino acids long. V trimming: 4 bases; J trimming: 2 bases; junction bases outside the gene matches: 13. CDR3 DNA: TGTGCCAGCAGCCCTCCCTTAGGGGGACTAGCGCTCACAGATACGCAGTATTTT. Amino acids: CASSPPLGGLALTDTQYF.

This clonotype has a handful of counts. The chain carries TRBV4-1 and TRBJ2-2, with D uncertain. Per the germline V gene, CDR1 is MGHRA and CDR2 is YSYEKL. The CDR3 length is 15 residues. Between the trimmed V and J ends, which lost 0 bases and 5 bases, there was a span of 10 bases. The CDR3 here is CASSQEGRATGELFF. The CDR3 DNA reads TGCGCCAGCAGCCAAGAAGGCAGAGCAACCGGGGAGCTGTTTTTT.

This clonotype was counted at least ten times. The V call is TRBV20-1, the J call TRBJ2-7; 8 nucleotides agree with TRBD2. The CDR3 spans 15 residues. Losses at the gene ends were 2 bases for V and 1 base for J; bases not matched to a gene: 7. CDR1 and CDR2 from the germline V gene are DFQATT and SNEGSKA (reference sequence). The DNA for the CDR3 is TGCAGTGCTAGATCGAGCGGGGGCCCTTCCTACGAGCAGTACTTC. Amino acid sequence: CSARSSGGPSYEQYF.

J is TRBJ2-5 and V is TRBV6-6; no firm D call. Trimming removed 4 bases from V and 2 bases from J, with 8 bases in between. The CDR3 is made up of 13 amino acids. The V gene's germline CDR1 is MNHNY and CDR2 SVGAGI (reference sequence). The CDR3 DNA sequence: TGTGCCAGCAGTTTGAGCTGGCAAGAGACCCAGTACTTC. Its protein is CASSLSWQETQYF.

J is TRBJ2-1 and V is TRBV15; D perhaps matches TRBD1 (5 bases). With 2 bases removed from V and 2 bases from J, the gap between germline ends came to 19 bases. Germline V gene lookup returns CDR1 LNHNV and CDR2 YYDKDF (reference sequence). This CDR3 region has 18 residues. Here the CDR3 reads CATSRLENQGRAYNEQFF. CDR3 bases: TGTGCCACCAGCAGACTTGAGAACCAGGGCAGGGCCTACAATGAGCAGTTCTTC.

V gene TRBV28 combines with J gene TRBJ2-1; weak D call: TRBD2 (5 bases). There are 13 residues in the CDR3. Looked up from germline, CDR1 is MDHEN and CDR2 is SYDVKM. The V end lost 11 bases, the J end lost 3 bases, and 14 bases lay between the germline ends. The CDR3 sequence: CAALEGSYNEQFF. As DNA, the CDR3 is TGTGCCGCCCTTGAGGGTAGCTACAATGAGCAGTTCTTC.

This clonotype came up a few times. The chain recombines TRBV5-1 with TRBJ2-7; 10 bases align to TRBD2. Germline assignment: CDR1 SGHRS and CDR2 YFSETQ. This CDR3 region has 17 residues. Trimming at V came to 3 bases and at J to 0 bases, leaving 9 bases not matched to a gene. Written as DNA, the CDR3 is TGCGCCAGCAGCTGGGGTCTAGCGGGAGCCACCTCCTACGAGCAGTACTTC. Its translation: CASSWGLAGATSYEQYF.

This chain joins TRBV12-3 or TRBV12-4 and TRBJ2-7, with 13 nucleotides matching TRBD2. With 7 bases clipped from V and 5 bases from J, the junction kept 8 bases outside the gene matches. The CDR3 is 15 amino acids. The CDR3 is CASTLGLAGANEQYF. CDR3 DNA: TGTGCCAGCACTCTCGGACTAGCGGGAGCCAACGAGCAGTACTTC.

The DNA of the CDR3 is TGTGCCAGCCGGAGGGTCGAAGGGATATTCGTCGAGCAGTACTTC. Its protein product is CASRRVEGIFVEQYF. This chain connects TRBV2 to TRBJ2-7; possibly TRBD2 for D (6 bases). V was cut by 8 bases and J by 6 bases, with 23 bases left in between. The CDR3 is 15 amino acids. Per the germline V gene, CDR1 is SNHLY and CDR2 is FYNNEI.

This clonotype was recorded a few times. The chain uses TRBV12-3 or TRBV12-4 and TRBJ1-2; D gene uncertain. The ends were cut back, 3 bases at V and 7 bases at J, with 15 bases in the middle. The CDR3 length is 14 residues. This CDR3 is CASSLGIPAGGYTF. The CDR3 nucleotides read TGTGCCAGCAGTTTGGGGATACCGGCGGGTGGCTACACCTTC.

This clonotype appeared a few times. This sequence joins TRBV5-1 and TRBJ2-3; 8 bases map to TRBD2. Germline CDR1 SGHRS, CDR2 YFSETQ. This CDR3 is 14 amino acids long. With V trimmed by 4 bases and J by 4 bases, 5 bases remained unmatched. The CDR3 coding sequence is TGCGCCAGCAGCCTGGCTAGCGGGCCAGATACGCAGTATTTT. This translates into CASSLASGPDTQYF.

The chain has TRBV6-5 and TRBJ2-1; D is perhaps TRBD2 (6 bases). V was cut by 8 bases and J by 5 bases, with 16 bases left in between. CDR3 size: 14 residues. Germline V lookup: CDR1 MNHEY, CDR2 SVGAGI. The CDR3 loop is CASGLGGTHNEQFF. As DNA, the CDR3 is TGTGCCAGCGGACTGGGAGGAACCCACAATGAGCAGTTCTTC.

This clonotype was counted only a few times. This rearrangement joins TRBV3-1 to TRBJ2-4; tentative D call: TRBD2 (6 bases). The J call may be incorrect, as the DNA end agrees better with TRBJ2-7. The CDR3 totals 15 residues. The germline gives CDR1 LGHDT, CDR2 YNNKEL (reference sequence). CDR3 coding DNA: TGTGCCAGCAGCCAACGGATAGGGGACTTCGGCGAGCAGTACTTC. Protein product: CASSQRIGDFGEQYF.

The chain joins TRBV2 to TRBJ2-7, with D hard to call. The V end was cut by 3 bases, the J end by 2 bases, with 8 bases between. The CDR3 consists of 13 residues. Germline V CDR1 and CDR2: SNHLY, FYNNEI. CDR3 nucleotide sequence: TGTGCCAGCAGTGAGGGCAACCCCTACGAGCAGTACTTC. As protein: CASSEGNPYEQYF. Supplemented by reference TRBV2 and TRBJ2-7, the full variable domain reads EPEVTQTPSHQVTQMGQEVILRCVPISNHLYFYWYRQILGQKVEFLVSFYNNEISEKSEIFDDQFSVERPDGSNFTLKIRSTKLEDSAMYFCASSEGNPYEQYFGPGTRLTVT.

This clonotype was seen a handful of times. V and J are TRBV11-3 and TRBJ2-1; 7 nucleotides line up with TRBD2. The trim removed 3 bases at V and 9 bases at J, leaving 2 bases unmatched. CDR1 and CDR2 from the germline V gene are SGHNT and YENEEA. This CDR3 contains 12 residues. The CDR3 loop reads CASSFSGGEQFF. The CDR3 DNA reads TGTGCCAGCAGCTTTTCGGGGGGTGAGCAGTTCTTC.

The V and J genes are TRBV9 and TRBJ2-3; 7 positions match TRBD2. The germline V gene has CDR1 SGDLS and CDR2 YYNGEE. This CDR3 has 18 residues. V gave up 3 bases and J gave up 1 base; unmatched junction bases: 14. Here the CDR3 DNA reads TGTGCCAGCAGCGCAAACCGGAGGGGCGGGAGAGGCACAGATACGCAGTATTTT. Residues: CASSANRRGGRGTDTQYF.

This sequence joins TRBV6-1 and TRBJ2-4, with no clear D. The CDR3 runs to 18 residues. The germline CDR1 and CDR2 sequences are MNHNS and SASEGT. The ends were cut back, 0 bases at V and 1 base at J, with 16 bases in the middle. This CDR3 is CASSEAFLVGAAKNIQYF. The CDR3 DNA follows: TGTGCCAGCAGTGAAGCGTTTCTAGTTGGTGCGGCCAAAAACATTCAGTACTTC.

The chain couples TRBV6-5 to TRBJ1-2; TRBD1 agrees at 9 bases. Losses at the gene ends were 7 bases for V and 2 bases for J; bases not matched to a gene: 8. The germline V gene encodes CDR1 MNHEY and CDR2 SVGAGI. The CDR3 spans 15 residues. Here the CDR3 DNA reads TGTGCCAGCACCCTGGGACAGGGAGGAAACTATGGCTACACCTTC. This translates into CASTLGQGGNYGYTF.

The genes are TRBV4-1 and TRBJ2-1; 7 nucleotides match TRBD2. This CDR3 comprises 20 residues. The V gene end was trimmed by 4 bases and the J gene end by 4 bases; junction bases not matched to a gene: 22. CDR1 and CDR2 from the germline V gene are MGHRA and YSYEKL. This CDR3 is CASSPSGWLAVMGTYNEQFF. In nucleotides, the CDR3 is TGCGCCAGCAGCCCTTCAGGGTGGCTAGCGGTCATGGGAACGTACAATGAGCAGTTCTTC.

The table lists this clonotype with a few counts. V usage is TRBV20-1 and J usage is TRBJ2-7, with 7 bases aligning to TRBD1. Germline V gene sequence: CDR1 DFQATT, CDR2 SNEGSKA (reference sequence). V trimming: 3 bases; J trimming: 3 bases; junction bases outside the gene matches: 14. This CDR3 has 16 residues. Here the CDR3 reads CSASGSPGRGNYEQYF. CDR3 DNA: TGCAGTGCTAGTGGGAGCCCGGGCAGGGGGAACTACGAGCAGTACTTC.

This rearrangement joins TRBV12-5 to TRBJ2-7; the D gene is possibly TRBD2 (6 bases). The J call may be in error: the DNA end matches TRBJ2-5 better. The length of the CDR3 is 17 residues. Germline values: CDR1 LGHNT, CDR2 FRNRAP. CDR3 loop: CASGLPHGLTWEETQYF. The CDR3 nucleotides are TGTGCTAGTGGTTTGCCACACGGACTAACTTGGGAGGAGACCCAGTACTTC.

Regarding this clonotype: Since a much larger clone is just one base distant, this may be a read error. Here the CDR3 reads CASSSQNYGCTF. The CDR3 DNA reads as TGTGCCAGCAGCTCACAGAACTATGGCTGCACCTTC. The chain links TRBV7-9 to TRBJ1-2; no firm D call. Germline V gives CDR1 SEHNR, CDR2 FQNEAQ (reference sequence). This CDR3 has 12 amino acids.

This chain links TRBV25-1 with TRBJ2-3; TRBD1 or TRBD2 may be the D gene (6 bases each). This CDR3 has 12 residues. The V gene lost 3 bases and the J gene lost 8 bases, with 9 bases spanning the gap. Germline loops: CDR1 MGHDK, CDR2 SYGVNS. CDR3 protein: CASSDWGATQYF. CDR3 coding DNA: TGTGCCAGCAGTGATTGGGGGGCTACGCAGTATTTT.

The V call is TRBV12-3 or TRBV12-4, the J call TRBJ1-1; D is perhaps TRBD1 (5 bases). CDR3 length: 15 amino acids. V was clipped by 6 bases and J by 2 bases, with 16 bases between them. The CDR3 nucleotides read TGTGCCAGCAGATCGAGAGGGGCGATTAACACTGAAGCTTTCTTT. Its translation is CASRSRGAINTEAFF.

For the CDR3, the DNA is TGTGCCAGCAGCCCCGGGACAGGGGTTTGGGCTGAAGCTTTCTTT. Translating it yields CASSPGTGVWAEAFF. This sequence joins TRBV3-1 and TRBJ1-1, with 10 nucleotides matching TRBD1. The CDR3 totals 15 residues. CDR1 and CDR2 (germline): LGHDT, YNNKEL (reference sequence). J was trimmed by 6 bases and V by 4 bases; bases with no gene match: 8.